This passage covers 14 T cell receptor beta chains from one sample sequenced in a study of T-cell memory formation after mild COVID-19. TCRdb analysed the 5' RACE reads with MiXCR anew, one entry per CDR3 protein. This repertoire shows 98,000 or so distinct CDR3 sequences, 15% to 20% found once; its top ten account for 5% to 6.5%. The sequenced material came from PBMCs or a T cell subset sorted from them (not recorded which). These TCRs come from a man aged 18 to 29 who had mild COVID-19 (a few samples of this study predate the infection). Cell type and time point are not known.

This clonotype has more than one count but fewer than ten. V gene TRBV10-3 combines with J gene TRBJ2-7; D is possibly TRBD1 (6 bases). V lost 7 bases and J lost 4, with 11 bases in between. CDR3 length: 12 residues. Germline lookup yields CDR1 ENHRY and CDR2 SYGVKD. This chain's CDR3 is CAITSDSYEQYF. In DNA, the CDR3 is TGTGCCATCACATCGGACAGTTACGAGCAGTACTTC.

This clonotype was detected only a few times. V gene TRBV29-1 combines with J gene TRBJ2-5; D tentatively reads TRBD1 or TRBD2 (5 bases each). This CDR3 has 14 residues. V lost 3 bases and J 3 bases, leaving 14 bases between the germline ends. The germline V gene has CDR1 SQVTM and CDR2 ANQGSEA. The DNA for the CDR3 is TGCAGCGTTGATGCTCACCGGGACGAAGAGACCCAGTACTTC. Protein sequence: CSVDAHRDEETQYF.

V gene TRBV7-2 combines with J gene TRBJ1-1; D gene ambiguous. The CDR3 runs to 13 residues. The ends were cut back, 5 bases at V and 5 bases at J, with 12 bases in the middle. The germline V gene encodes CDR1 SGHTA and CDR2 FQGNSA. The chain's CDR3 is CASSQQSGTEAFF. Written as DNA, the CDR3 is TGTGCCAGCAGCCAACAGTCGGGAACTGAAGCTTTCTTT.

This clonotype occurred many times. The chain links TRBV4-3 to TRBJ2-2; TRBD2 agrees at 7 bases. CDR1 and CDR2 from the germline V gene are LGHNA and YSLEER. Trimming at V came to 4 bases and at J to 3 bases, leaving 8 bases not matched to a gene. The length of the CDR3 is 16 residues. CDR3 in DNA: TGCGCCAGCAGCCTTCTGGGGGGGGTGGACACCGGGGAGCTGTTTTTT. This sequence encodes CASSLLGGVDTGELFF.

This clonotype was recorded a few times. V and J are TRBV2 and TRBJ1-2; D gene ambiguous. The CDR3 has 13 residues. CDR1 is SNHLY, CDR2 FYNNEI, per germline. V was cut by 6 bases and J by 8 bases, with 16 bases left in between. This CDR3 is CASRRLQDSGYTF. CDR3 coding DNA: TGTGCCAGCAGAAGGCTGCAGGATTCGGGCTACACCTTC.

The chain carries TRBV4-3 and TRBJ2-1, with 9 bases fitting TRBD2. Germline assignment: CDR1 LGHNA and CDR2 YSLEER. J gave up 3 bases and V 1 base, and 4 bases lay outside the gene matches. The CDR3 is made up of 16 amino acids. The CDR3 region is CASSQGAAGGYNEQFF. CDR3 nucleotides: TGCGCCAGCAGCCAAGGGGCAGCGGGGGGCTACAATGAGCAGTTCTTC.

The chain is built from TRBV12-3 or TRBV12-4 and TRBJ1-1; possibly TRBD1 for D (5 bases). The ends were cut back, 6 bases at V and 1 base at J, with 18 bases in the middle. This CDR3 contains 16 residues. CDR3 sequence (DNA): TGTGCCAGCAGCCCCAAGGGGAGGGCAACGAACACTGAAGCTTTCTTT. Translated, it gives CASSPKGRATNTEAFF.

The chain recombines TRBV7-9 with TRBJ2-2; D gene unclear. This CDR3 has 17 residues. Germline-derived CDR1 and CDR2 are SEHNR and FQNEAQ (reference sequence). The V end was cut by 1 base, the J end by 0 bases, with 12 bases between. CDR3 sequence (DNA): TGTGCCAGCAGCTTAGGCGGTGACTCGGCGAACACCGGGGAGCTGTTTTTT. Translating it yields CASSLGGDSANTGELFF.

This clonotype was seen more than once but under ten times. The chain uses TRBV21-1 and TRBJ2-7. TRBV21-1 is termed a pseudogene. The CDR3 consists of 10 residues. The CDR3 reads CASSPLLRYV. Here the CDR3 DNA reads TGTGCCAGCAGTCCTTTACTTCGGTACGTC.

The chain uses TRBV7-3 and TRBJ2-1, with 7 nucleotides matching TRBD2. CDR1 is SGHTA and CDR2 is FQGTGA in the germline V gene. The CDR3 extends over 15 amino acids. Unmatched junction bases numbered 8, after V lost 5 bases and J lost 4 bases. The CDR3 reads CASSVAGVGYNEQFF. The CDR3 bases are TGTGCCAGCAGCGTTGCGGGAGTCGGATACAATGAGCAGTTCTTC.

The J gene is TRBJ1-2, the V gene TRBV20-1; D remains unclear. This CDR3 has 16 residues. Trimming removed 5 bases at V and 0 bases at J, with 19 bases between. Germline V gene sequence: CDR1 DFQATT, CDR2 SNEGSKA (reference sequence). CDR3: CSASRPGRVSNYGYTF. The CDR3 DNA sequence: TGCAGTGCTTCCCGCCCTGGGAGGGTATCTAACTATGGCTACACCTTC.

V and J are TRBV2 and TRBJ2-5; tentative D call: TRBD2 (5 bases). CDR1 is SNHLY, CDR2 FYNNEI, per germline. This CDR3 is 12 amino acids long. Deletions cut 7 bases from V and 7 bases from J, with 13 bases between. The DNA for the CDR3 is TGTGCCAGCACGGCGGGCTGGGGGACCCAGTACTTC. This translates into CASTAGWGTQYF.

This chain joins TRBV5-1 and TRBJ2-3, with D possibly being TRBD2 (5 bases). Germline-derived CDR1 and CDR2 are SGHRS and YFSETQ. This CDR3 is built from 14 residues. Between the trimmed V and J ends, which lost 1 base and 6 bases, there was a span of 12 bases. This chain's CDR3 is CASSLRGSRDTQYF. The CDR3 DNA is TGCGCCAGCAGCTTGCGAGGGAGCCGTGATACGCAGTATTTT.

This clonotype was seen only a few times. CDR3: CASALAGTDTQYF. The CDR3 nucleotides are TGTGCCAGCGCACTAGCGGGAACAGATACGCAGTATTTT. The chain uses TRBV11-2 and TRBJ2-3; 10 bases match TRBD2. V lost 8 bases to trimming and J lost 3 bases; unmatched junction nucleotides: 2. CDR3 length: 13 amino acids. CDR1 is SGHAT, CDR2 FQNNGV, per germline.